The 11 T cell receptor beta chains listed next were all sequenced from one sample in a study of T-cell memory formation after mild COVID-19. TCRdb reprocessed the 5' RACE reads via MiXCR and lists one record per CDR3 protein. The profile shows under 250,000 distinct CDR3 sequences, roughly a tenth of them singletons. What was sequenced was PBMCs or a T cell subset sorted from them (not recorded which). The receptors originated from a man in his late teens or twenties who had mild COVID-19 (a few samples of this study predate the infection). Cell type and time point are not known.

The chain combines TRBV7-2 with TRBJ2-5; D tentatively reads TRBD1 or TRBD2 (5 bases each). The germline V gene encodes CDR1 SGHTA and CDR2 FQGNSA. V was clipped by 5 bases and J by 4 bases, with 20 bases between them. This CDR3 is 16 amino acids long. This CDR3 is CASSPSHRGGRETQYF. In nucleotides, the CDR3 is TGTGCCAGCAGCCCATCCCACCGGGGCGGAAGAGAGACCCAGTACTTC.

This clonotype occurred a few times. This rearrangement joins TRBV24-1 to TRBJ2-1, with TRBD1 identical over 8 bases. Per germline, CDR1 KGHDR and CDR2 SFDVKD. The V segment lost 1 base and the J segment 7 bases; nucleotides outside the gene matches: 8. This CDR3 spans 16 amino acids. DNA for the CDR3: TGTGCCACCAGTGATTTCGGACAGGGCGGGCGTAATGAGCAGTTCTTC. Translating it yields CATSDFGQGGRNEQFF.

This clonotype was detected once. The chain joins TRBV6-5 to TRBJ2-2, with unresolved D. Germline V gives CDR1 MNHEY, CDR2 SVGAGI. Trimming removed 5 bases from V and 4 bases from J, with 11 bases in between. The CDR3 consists of 14 residues. CDR3 DNA sequence: TGTGCCAGCAGTGCCATAATATCCACCGGGGAGCTGTTTTTT. Translation: CASSAIISTGELFF.

This clonotype turned up a few times. V and J are TRBV10-3 and TRBJ2-3; perhaps TRBD1 as D (6 bases). The length of the CDR3 is 13 residues. Germline CDR1 is ENHRY and CDR2 is SYGVKD. Trimming shortened V by 6 bases and J by 6 bases, and 13 bases separated the two germline ends. CDR3 bases: TGTGCCATCAGGGAACAGGGTGCTGATACGCAGTATTTT. Amino acid sequence: CAIREQGADTQYF.

In its sample, this clonotype was seen a few times. This chain joins TRBV6-1 and TRBJ2-3, with D perhaps TRBD2 (6 bases). Trimming left V 7 bases short and J 1 base short, with 15 bases between. The CDR3 totals 15 residues. Germline lookup yields CDR1 MNHNS and CDR2 SASEGT. DNA for the CDR3: TGTGCCAGCAACCTACTAGCTGGGGGCACAGATACGCAGTATTTT. As protein: CASNLLAGGTDTQYF.

The V call is TRBV30, the J call TRBJ1-3; unclear D gene. Trimming took 0 bases from V and 8 from J, leaving 8 bases between them. The CDR3 sequence is 12 residues long. Germline CDR1 reads GTSNPN; CDR2 reads SVGIG (reference sequence). The CDR3: CAWSVFGYTIYF. CDR3 DNA: TGTGCCTGGAGTGTATTTGGGTACACCATATATTTT. Variable domain in full (rest from reference TRBV30 and TRBJ1-3): SQTIHQWPATLVQPVGSPLSLECTVEGTSNPNLYWYRQAAGRGLQLLFYSVGIGQISSEVPQNLSASRPQDRQFILSSKKLLLSDSGFYLCAWSVFGYTIYFGEGSWLTVV.

The chain carries TRBV6-2 or TRBV6-3 and TRBJ2-4; 8 bases map to TRBD1. Germline CDR1 and CDR2: MNHEY and SVGEGT. The CDR3 contains 16 residues. Germline trimming cut 2 bases from V and 0 bases from J; bases unmatched to any gene: 3. The CDR3 loop reads CASSYRTGSAKNIQYF. For the CDR3, the DNA is TGTGCCAGCAGTTACCGGACAGGGTCAGCCAAAAACATTCAGTACTTC.

This clonotype has more than one count but fewer than ten. This chain connects TRBV4-1 to TRBJ2-5; 7 bases match TRBD1. This CDR3 is 19 amino acids long. Trimming cost V 4 bases and J 0 bases; bases outside gene matches: 17. CDR1 is MGHRA, CDR2 YSYEKL, per germline. For the CDR3, the DNA is TGCGCCAGCAGCCCCGACTGGGCAGGGGGAGTTACGTACCAAGAGACCCAGTACTTC. Its translation is CASSPDWAGGVTYQETQYF.

The chain has TRBV11-2 and TRBJ2-7; TRBD1 matches 7 bases. After removal of 3 bases from V and 5 bases from J, the junction contained 22 bases not matched to a gene. Germline loops: CDR1 SGHAT, CDR2 FQNNGV. This CDR3 comprises 19 residues. CDR3: CASSLYLGRWRQGFDEQYF. The DNA of the CDR3 is TGTGCCAGCAGCTTGTATTTGGGAAGGTGGAGACAGGGCTTCGACGAGCAGTACTTC.

The rearrangement joins TRBV4-2 to TRBJ1-2; D is perhaps TRBD1 (6 bases). CDR3 length: 14 amino acids. Germline V lookup: CDR1 LGHNA, CDR2 YNFKEQ. With 4 bases removed from V and 0 bases from J, the gap between germline ends came to 9 bases. The DNA of the CDR3 is TGTGCCAGCAGCCGACAGGTGTCTAACTATGGCTACACCTTC. Amino acid sequence: CASSRQVSNYGYTF.

This chain uses TRBV12-3 or TRBV12-4 with TRBJ1-5; D possibly corresponds to TRBD1 (6 bases). Trimming removed 6 bases at V and 5 bases at J, with 14 bases between. CDR3 length: 14 amino acids. The CDR3 DNA sequence: TGTGCCAGCAGCCCATACAGGGCTGATCAGCCCCAGCATTTT. This codes for CASSPYRADQPQHF.